This TCR beta chain originates from a study of blood T cell repertoires in COVID-19. At the level of the study: Researchers got acute and convalescent COVID-19 samples from the United States, Italy and Spain.

CDR1 and CDR2 (germline): LGHNT, FRNRAP. This CDR3 spans 13 amino acids. V was clipped by 8 bases and J by 0 bases, with 11 bases between them. Clinical histories supplied by participants themselves formed the basis of cohort assignment. In the authors' workflow: Quantification of nucleated cells was approximated via reference gene primer amplification. Sequenced by immunoSEQ multiplex PCR; TCRdb stores in-frame clones only, minus some. That table supplies the V and J calls and clone size; D and trimming were determined from the DNA. The sample gives 200,000 to 250,000 clones, around nine tenths of which show up once; 7% to 9% is in the top ten.

The TCR originated in a man aged 25-45 years in a cohort exposed to, infected with or recovered from COVID-19 (not recorded which). The chain recombines TRBV12-5 with TRBJ2-7; D possibly corresponds to TRBD2 (5 bases). The source material was PBMCs or T cells enriched from blood (not recorded which). The CDR3 sequence is CASSPSGSYEQYF. The CDR3 bases are TGTGCTAGTTCCCCCAGCGGCTCCTACGAGCAGTACTTC. The whole variable domain, filled in from reference TRBV12-5 and TRBJ2-7, reads DARVTQTPRHKVTEMGQEVTMRCQPILGHNTVFWYRQTMMQGLELLAYFRNRAPLDDSGMPKDRFSAEMPDATLATLKIQPSEPRDSAVYFCASSPSGSYEQYFGPGTRLTVT.